A selection of T cell receptor beta chains follows, all from one sample in a study of T cell responses to AZD1222 COVID-19 vaccine. The repertoire was sequenced with immunoSEQ multiplex PCR; TCRdb's copy has only in-frame clones and lacks some. The repertoire has some 150,000 clones, more than 85% of them found once; the top ten carry approximately 3.3%. Sequenced here: peripheral blood, sampled 28 days after the second AZD1222 dose. Receptors originate from an adult who received the AZD1222 COVID-19 vaccine. The CDR3 runs from the conserved cysteine through the conserved F or W. D genes are given only for firm matches. Size tells how often a clone was seen (once, few, many) or the class of an expanded clone, and some rows leave it out.

V	size	D	J	CDR3	DNA
TRBV16	NA	NA	TRBJ1-2	CASSLLGRGMYYGYTF	TGTGCCAGCAGTCTTCTCGGGAGAGGGATGTACTATGGCTACACCTTC
TRBV5-1	once	TRBD2	TRBJ2-3	CASSTSPSGTTDTQYF	TGCGCCAGCAGCACATCCCCTAGCGGGACGACAGATACGCAGTATTTT
TRBV29-1	once	TRBD1	TRBJ1-2	CSVEWTGWPPEGYTF	TGCAGCGTTGAATGGACAGGTTGGCCCCCGGAGGGCTACACCTTC
TRBV4-1	NA	NA	TRBJ1-4	CASSQAGRINEKLFF	TGCGCCAGCAGCCAAGCGGGCAGGATCAATGAAAAACTGTTTTTT
TRBV28	NA	TRBD1	TRBJ2-4	CASSPGTVKNIQYF	TGTGCCAGCAGCCCCGGGACAGTCAAAAACATTCAGTACTTC
TRBV18	NA	NA	TRBJ1-3	CASSPESTGNTIYF	TGTGCCAGCTCACCTGAGTCAACTGGAAACACCATATATTTT
TRBV27	NA	NA	TRBJ2-7	CASSPTIHYEQYF	TGTGCCAGCAGTCCCACAATTCATTACGAGCAGTACTTC
TRBV30	NA	NA	TRBJ1-6	CAWRDNSPLHF	TGTGCCTGGAGGGATAATTCACCCCTCCACTTT
TRBV5-1	NA	NA	TRBJ1-3	CASTSPGDSGNTIYF	TGCGCCAGCACCTCGCCGGGAGACTCTGGAAACACCATATATTTT
TRBV27	NA	TRBD1	TRBJ2-5	CASSFTGGSETQYF	TGTGCCAGCAGTTTTACAGGGGGCTCGGAGACCCAGTACTTC
TRBV5-1	NA	NA	TRBJ1-6	CASSLVGEPPLHF	TGCGCCAGCAGCTTGGTTGGGGAGCCACCCCTCCACTTT
TRBV6-5	NA	NA	TRBJ1-2	CASSIRGSGYGYTF	TGTGCCAGCAGTATAAGGGGATCTGGCTATGGCTACACCTTC
TRBV7-9	NA	NA	TRBJ2-1	CASSLSHDNEQFF	TGTGCCAGCAGCTTAAGTCACGACAATGAGCAGTTCTTC
TRBV6-1	once	NA	TRBJ1-6	CASSEKSRGSPLHF	TGTGCCAGCAGTGAGAAGTCTAGGGGATCACCCCTCCACTTT
TRBV28	NA	NA	TRBJ1-5	CASSVIGNQPQHF	TGTGCCAGCAGCGTAATCGGCAATCAGCCCCAGCATTTT
TRBV28	NA	NA	TRBJ2-1	CASGSGQNNEQFF	TGTGCCAGCGGGTCAGGACAGAACAATGAGCAGTTCTTC
TRBV3-1/TRBV3-2	NA	NA	TRBJ2-7	CASSRKTYEQYF	TGTGCCAGCAGCCGCAAAACCTACGAGCAGTACTTC
TRBV7-2	NA	NA	TRBJ1-3	CASSLRGVRNTIYF	TGTGCCAGCAGCCTACGCGGGGTTCGGAACACCATATATTTT
TRBV28	NA	NA	TRBJ1-3	CASMGGAVSGNTIYF	TGTGCCAGCATGGGAGGGGCAGTTTCTGGAAACACCATATATTTT
TRBV15	once	NA	TRBJ2-7	CATSMDSGREQYF	TGTGCCACCAGCATGGATTCAGGGAGAGAGCAGTACTTC
TRBV18	NA	NA	TRBJ2-7	CASSLASDSYEQYF	TGTGCCAGCTCACTCGCTAGCGACTCCTACGAGCAGTACTTC
TRBV10-3	few	NA	TRBJ1-5	CAISESLSKPQHF	TGTGCCATCAGTGAGTCGCTGAGTAAGCCCCAGCATTTT
TRBV18	NA	NA	TRBJ2-3	CASLGASTDTQYF	TGTGCCAGCTTGGGGGCTAGCACAGATACGCAGTATTTT
TRBV27	NA	TRBD1	TRBJ2-2	CASSFTGVNGELFF	TGTGCCAGCAGCTTTACAGGGGTCAACGGGGAGCTGTTTTTT
TRBV29-1	NA	NA	TRBJ2-3	CSSAEGFSDTQYF	TGCAGCTCAGCGGAGGGTTTCTCAGATACGCAGTATTTT
TRBV19	NA	NA	TRBJ1-4	CASSMNRDGGEKLFF	TGTGCCAGTAGTATGAACAGGGATGGAGGTGAAAAACTGTTTTTT
TRBV28	NA	NA	TRBJ2-7	CASSRQSLGVYEQYF	TGTGCCAGCAGCAGACAGTCGTTGGGAGTGTACGAGCAGTACTTC
TRBV7-3	NA	NA	TRBJ2-7	CASSLRPADYEQYF	TGTGCCAGCAGCTTAAGGCCAGCGGACTACGAGCAGTACTTC
TRBV25-1	NA	NA	TRBJ2-2	CASSDHGRDTGELFF	TGTGCCAGCAGTGACCACGGAAGGGACACCGGGGAGCTGTTTTTT
TRBV6-5	NA	NA	TRBJ1-3	CASSYGGNSGNTIYF	TGTGCCAGCAGTTACGGGGGGAACTCTGGAAACACCATATATTTT
TRBV5-1	few	NA	TRBJ1-1	CASSPSRGGTEAFF	TGCGCCAGCAGCCCATCCAGGGGCGGCACTGAAGCTTTCTTT
TRBV7-2	NA	NA	TRBJ1-3	CASTPQGGRGASGNTIYF	TGTGCCAGCACCCCTCAGGGAGGGCGGGGGGCCTCTGGAAACACCATATATTTT
TRBV5-1	NA	NA	TRBJ2-7	CASSGGDLVYEQYF	TGCGCCAGCAGCGGAGGGGACTTGGTATACGAGCAGTACTTC
TRBV18	NA	TRBD2	TRBJ2-1	CASSPSPSGSQNEQFF	TGTGCCAGCTCACCGTCACCTAGCGGGAGTCAGAATGAGCAGTTCTTC
TRBV5-4	NA	NA	TRBJ2-2	CASSPGGSRPTGELFF	TGTGCCAGCAGCCCAGGGGGGTCCCGGCCCACCGGGGAGCTGTTTTTT
TRBV10-3	once	NA	TRBJ2-7	CAISEGQAYEQYF	TGTGCCATCAGCGAGGGCCAGGCCTACGAGCAGTACTTC
TRBV5-1	NA	NA	TRBJ1-2	CASSLGGYEGYGYTF	TGCGCCAGCAGCTTGGGAGGGTACGAGGGCTATGGCTACACCTTC
TRBV7-9	few	NA	TRBJ1-2	CASSLAGGDYGYTF	TGTGCCAGCAGCTTAGCAGGGGGGGACTATGGCTACACCTTC
TRBV2	NA	TRBD1	TRBJ2-7	CASSRQGPYEQYF	TGTGCCAGCAGTCGACAGGGGCCCTACGAGCAGTACTTC
TRBV27	NA	NA	TRBJ1-1	CASSFLQGDQTEAFF	TGTGCCAGCAGTTTCCTTCAGGGTGATCAGACTGAAGCTTTCTTT